Ten or more counts support the clone carrying this T cell receptor (beta chain). No antigen is known for it. V dropped 2 bases and J dropped 1; count of bases not matched to a gene: 11. This CDR3 spans 18 amino acids. CDR1 and CDR2 (germline): MNHEY, SVGAGI. This entry comes from a study of regulatory T cells in long-lasting Graves disease. Study at large: Patients newly diagnosed with Graves' had been on antithyroid drugs for under 3 months. Overall study results and limits: Persistent disease exhibited a predilection for TRBV28, TRBJ1-2 and TRBJ2-5.

Documented time point: newly diagnosed GD, antithyroid drugs for less than 3 months. Generation of the TCR library employed RNA extracted from PBMCs. Libraries of TCR beta came from iRepertoire HTBI primers plus Arm-PCR of CDR3 regions. TCRdb reanalysed the multiplex PCR reads using MiXCR and keeps one entry per CDR3 protein. The sample has 600,000 to 650,000 distinct CDR3 sequences; roughly 15% are singletons. The sample was also reused in another study, on T cells in Graves' hyperthyroidism and ophthalmopathy.

The clonotype comes from a woman in her 30s with Graves disease. The rearrangement links TRBV6-5 to TRBJ1-1, with 9 bases that match TRBD1. The material sequenced was peripheral blood mononuclear cells (PBMCs), taken at new diagnosis, from a patient treated with antithyroid drugs. The CDR3, as DNA: TGTGCCAGCAGTTACCGGACCGGGACAGGGATCCCGAACACTGAAGCTTTCTTT. The encoded protein is CASSYRTGTGIPNTEAFF.